This T cell receptor (beta chain) was recovered during a study of technical replicates of blood from a few donors (dated by TCRdb to the late 2010s). As to this clone: It has no known antigen specificity. No much larger clone exists at a distance of one base, and base qualities are not known.

Including cysteine and phenylalanine, the CDR3 has 12 amino acids. The read is trimmed to its CDR3 DNA, 36 bases read in frame from base 1. Germline trimming: 6 bases from V, 13 bases from J; junction bases outside gene matches: 6. CDR1 and CDR2, looked up from the germline V gene, are KGHSH and LQKENI. Library creation used the immunoSEQ multiplex PCR assay. TCRdb took this table from immuneACCESS and kept in-frame rearrangements with V and J called. Such tables lack part of the clones; where checked against another copy, unresolved V genes explain under half of the gap, and the rest is unexplained. Counted in this sample were 90,000 or so clones; approximately 95% of them appeared once. The ten largest clones capture roughly 0.35% of the sample.

Recombination joined TRBV18 with TRBJ1-5, with TRBD1 matching 10 junction bases. The sequence was collected from a human donor in good health. Sequenced sample: T cells isolated from PBMCs. The DNA reads as follows: TGTGCCAGCTCTAAAGGACAGGGGGAACAGCATTTT. Its protein reads: CASSKGQGEQHF.